The rows below give T cell receptor beta chains drawn from one sample of a study of T cells in narcolepsy. The repertoire was sequenced with immunoSEQ multiplex PCR; TCRdb's copy has only in-frame clones and lacks some. This sample carries about 34,000 clones, roughly four fifths of them seen once, and the ten largest clones take about 2.3%. Sequencing was carried out using memory (CD45RA-) CD4+ T cells from blood. These receptors were obtained from a human donor in good health. CDR3s include the opening cysteine and the closing phenylalanine or tryptophan. A D gene is named only where the DNA matches it firmly. Some rows have no size entry. The others give once, few or many, or a class for an expanded clone.

cdr3_nt,cdr3_aa,j_call,v_call,clone_size,d_call
TGTGCCTGGGGACGGGCCACTGAAGCTTTCTTT,CAWGRATEAFF,TRBJ1-1,TRBV30,.,.
TGTGCCAGCAGTGTTAAGGTGAATGAGCAGTTCTTC,CASSVKVNEQFF,TRBJ2-1,TRBV6-1,.,.
TGTGCCAGCAGCCAGGGGACTAGGGGGGCCGATACGCAGTATTTT,CASSQGTRGADTQYF,TRBJ2-3,TRBV14,.,TRBD2
TGTGCCAGCAGCTCTCCCGTGGGCGGGGGGGACCAGCCCCAGCATTTT,CASSSPVGGGDQPQHF,TRBJ1-5,TRBV7-9,.,.
TGTGCCAGCAGCCAATCCGACAGTGGCGAAAACATTCAGTACTTC,CASSQSDSGENIQYF,TRBJ2-4,TRBV4-2,.,.
TGTGCCATCAAGACGAACACTGAAGCTTTCTTT,CAIKTNTEAFF,TRBJ1-1,TRBV10-3,.,.
TGTGCCAGCAGCAGAGATATGGACTATGGCTACACCTTC,CASSRDMDYGYTF,TRBJ1-2,TRBV6-6,.,.
TGTGCCAGCAGCTTTTCGGGCATGAACACTGAAGCTTTCTTT,CASSFSGMNTEAFF,TRBJ1-1,TRBV28,.,.
TGTGCCAGCAGCTTGGGACAGCTAAATGAAAAACTGTTTTTT,CASSLGQLNEKLFF,TRBJ1-4,TRBV11-3,.,TRBD1
TGTGCCAGCAGCTTAGCGGGGGGGCGGAGCACAGATACGCAGTATTTT,CASSLAGGRSTDTQYF,TRBJ2-3,TRBV5-6,.,TRBD2
TGTTCCAGCAGCCAGAGTTCAACTAATGAAAAACTGTTTTTT,CSSSQSSTNEKLFF,TRBJ1-4,TRBV6-5,.,.
TGTGCCATCGTGGAAGAGAGGAATCAGCCCCAGCATTTT,CAIVEERNQPQHF,TRBJ1-5,TRBV10-3,.,.
TGCAGCGTGGGCCGGTCCGGGGGAAGCACTGAAGCTTTCTTT,CSVGRSGGSTEAFF,TRBJ1-1,TRBV29-1,.,.
TGTGCCAGCAGCACCACTAGCGGGAGCGTAGAGACCCAGTACTTC,CASSTTSGSVETQYF,TRBJ2-5,TRBV7-2,once,TRBD2
TGTGCCAGTAGTATAGTCGGCGGACGAAACACCATATATTTT,CASSIVGGRNTIYF,TRBJ1-3,TRBV19,.,.
TGTGCCACCAGCAGAGCCGGGACAGCCCATGGCTACACCTTC,CATSRAGTAHGYTF,TRBJ1-2,TRBV15,.,TRBD1
TGCAGCGTGAGCGTTACCGGCAATCAGCCCCAGCATTTT,CSVSVTGNQPQHF,TRBJ1-5,TRBV29-1,.,.
TGTGCCAGCAGTTACTCGTTACAGGGGAACACTGAAGCTTTCTTT,CASSYSLQGNTEAFF,TRBJ1-1,TRBV6-5,.,.
TGTGCCATCAGTGAGTCTCTAGCGGGAGTTCCCGGGGAGCTGTTTTTT,CAISESLAGVPGELFF,TRBJ2-2,TRBV10-3,.,TRBD2
TGTGCCAGCAGTGTGGAGCGGAACTACGAGCAGTACTTC,CASSVERNYEQYF,TRBJ2-7,TRBV6-1,.,.
TGTGCCAGCAGTGGCCGACGAGGAGGAGGTGAGCAGTTCTTC,CASSGRRGGGEQFF,TRBJ2-1,TRBV4-2,.,.
TGTGCCTGGAGTTCGGACGGTCCGAACACTGAAGCTTTCTTT,CAWSSDGPNTEAFF,TRBJ1-1,TRBV30,.,.